In its sample, the clone carrying this T cell receptor beta chain was seen a few times. The antigen is undetermined. The germline V gene has CDR1 SNHLY and CDR2 FYNNEI. The CDR3 runs 13 residues. V lost 5 bases, J lost 3 bases, and 10 bases lay in between. The record originates from a study of cytotoxic CD8 clonotypes in ibrutinib-treated CLL. Across the study: Among responders, roughly 25 were partial and 2 complete; after median roughly 66 months, about 15 stayed remitted and 12 progressed. Mean yields were nearly 260,000 productive templates and 85,000 to 95,000 productive rearrangements per sample.

Overall study results and limits: Treatment left the uncommon public clonotypes either contracted or stable in frequency.

Clones were read by immunoSEQ multiplex PCR, and TCRdb kept only the in-frame ones, dropping some. Seen here are approximately 210,000 clones, around 72% observed once, and the top ten hold about an eighth. The chain links TRBV2 to TRBJ1-2; no clear D. The specimen was PBMCs, collected after 24 months of ibrutinib treatment. This receptor was taken from a human donor with chronic lymphocytic leukemia. In nucleotides, the CDR3 is TGTGCCAGCAGTCCAGATCTCTACTATGGCTACACCTTC. Residues: CASSPDLYYGYTF.